Each of the 3 T cell receptor beta chains below was sequenced from the same sample in a study of OX40 agonist ivuxolimab in advanced cancers. Generated by immunoSEQ multiplex PCR, the TCRdb table keeps only in-frame clones and is missing some. The sample lists about 64,000 clones, approximately 89% occurring once. Sequenced material: CD4+ or CD8+ T cells sorted from blood, taken in a trial of the OX40 agonist ivuxolimab. Source of these receptors: an adult with an advanced solid tumor such as melanoma, head and neck, liver or kidney cancer.

The gene calls are TRBV6-1 and TRBJ1-4; D is perhaps TRBD1 (5 bases). V was pared by 7 bases and J by 3 bases, with 12 bases between. The length of the CDR3 is 14 residues. Per the germline V gene, CDR1 is MNHNS and CDR2 is SASEGT. As DNA, the CDR3 is TGTGCCAGCACCGTCGGGGGGTCTAATGAAAAACTGTTTTTT. As protein: CASTVGGSNEKLFF.

Of note for this clone: The identical CDR3 is also encoded by other nucleotide sequences in the sample. The V call is TRBV7-2, the J call TRBJ2-3, with D unclear. Trimming took 1 base from V and 1 from J, leaving 6 bases between them. This CDR3 spans 14 amino acids. Germline-derived CDR1 and CDR2 are SGHTA and FQGNSA. The CDR3 sequence: CASSLGLGTDTQYF. CDR3 DNA: TGTGCCAGCAGCTTAGGTTTGGGCACAGATACGCAGTATTTT.

The chain recombines TRBV29-1 with TRBJ2-2; 9 nucleotides match TRBD1. V lost 5 bases to trimming and J lost 1 base; unmatched junction nucleotides: 8. The CDR3 is 16 amino acids. Germline values: CDR1 SQVTM, CDR2 ANQGSEA. The CDR3 sequence: CSVTGDREWNTGELFF. The CDR3 coding sequence is TGCAGCGTTACGGGGGACAGGGAATGGAACACCGGGGAGCTGTTTTTT.